This T cell receptor beta chain comes out of a study of T-cell reconstitution after alpha-beta-depleted transplantation in children. Study results and limitations: Diversity of TCRbeta at day 60 was high in some patients, arising from surviving recipient T cells and thymic progenitors. It was reported that alpha-beta T cells came from several hundred expanded graft clones (about two months after transplant). The authors attributed T-cell counts and diversity one year after transplant mostly to newly produced T cells.

A library of TCRbeta sequences, prepared with unique molecular identifiers, was generated. Via MiXCR, TCRdb re-called the PCR reads, giving one row per CDR3 protein. The sample gives roughly 350,000 distinct CDR3 sequences, 15% to 20% of which show up once; approximately 44% is in the top ten. A note on this clonotype: Its antigen is not identified.

The V and J ends lost 1 base and 2 bases respectively, with 14 bases between them. The CDR3 length is 15 residues. Germline V gene sequence: CDR1 DFQATT, CDR2 SNEGSKA (reference sequence). The source was PBMCs, mostly from graft donor cells, collected 360 days after TCRalphabeta/CD19-depleted stem cell transplant. The gene calls are TRBV20-1 and TRBJ2-5; tentative D call: TRBD2 (6 bases). This TCR derives from a male patient aged 2-9 years who had a stem cell transplant for acute lymphoblastic leukemia, so the T cells may come from the graft donor. CDR3 in DNA: TGCAGTGCTAGAGCCCAGGCGGGGTATCAAGAGACCCAGTACTTC. Residues: CSARAQAGYQETQYF.